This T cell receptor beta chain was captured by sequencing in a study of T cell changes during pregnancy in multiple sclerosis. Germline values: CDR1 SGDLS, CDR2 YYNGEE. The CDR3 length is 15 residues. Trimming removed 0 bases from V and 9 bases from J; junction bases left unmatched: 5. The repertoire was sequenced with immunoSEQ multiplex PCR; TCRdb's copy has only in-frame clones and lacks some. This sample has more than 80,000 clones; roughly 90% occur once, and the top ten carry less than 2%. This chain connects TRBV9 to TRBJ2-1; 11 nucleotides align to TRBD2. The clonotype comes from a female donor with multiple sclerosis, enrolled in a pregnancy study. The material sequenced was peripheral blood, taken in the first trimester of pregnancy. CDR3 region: CASSVELAGVGEQFF. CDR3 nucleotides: TGTGCCAGCAGCGTAGAACTAGCGGGAGTTGGTGAGCAGTTCTTC.